This TCR beta chain originates from a study of blood T cell repertoires in COVID-19. Looking at the study overall: PBMCs, B-cell-depleted T cells, or T cells were the source of the cDNA or gDNA that made up the material.

As processed by the authors: Amplification with reference gene primers provided the estimates of nucleated cell counts. Only in-frame clones appear in the TCRdb table, and some are missing; sequencing was by immunoSEQ multiplex PCR. V, J and clone size reflect that table, while D and trimming were determined from the DNA. Of under 250,000 clones listed, approximately 91% are singletons. This clone showed up just once. V lost 11 bases and J 0 bases, leaving 10 bases between the germline ends. The CDR3 is 12 amino acids. Germline values: CDR1 MDHEN, CDR2 SYDVKM. The sample consisted of peripheral blood. The V call is TRBV28, the J call TRBJ1-2; a possible D gene is TRBD1 (5 bases). This receptor was identified in a man aged 25-45 years with COVID-19, enrolled during active disease. DNA of the CDR3: TGTGCCTCGGGGGGAACTAACTATGGCTACACCTTC. Translating gives CASGGTNYGYTF.